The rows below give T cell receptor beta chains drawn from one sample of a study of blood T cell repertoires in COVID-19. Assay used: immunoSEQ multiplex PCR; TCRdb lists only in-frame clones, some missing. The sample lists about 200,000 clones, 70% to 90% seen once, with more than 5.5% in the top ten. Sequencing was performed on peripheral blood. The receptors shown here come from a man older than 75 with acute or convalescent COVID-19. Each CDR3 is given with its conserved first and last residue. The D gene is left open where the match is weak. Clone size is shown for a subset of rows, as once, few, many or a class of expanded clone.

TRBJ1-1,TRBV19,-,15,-,TGTGCCAGTACCACAACGAGCAGGGGCTGGACTGAAGCTTTCTTT,CASTTTSRGWTEAFF
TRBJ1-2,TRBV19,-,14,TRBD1,TGTGCCAGTACACTTGGGACAGCTCTATGGGGCTACACCTTC,CASTLGTALWGYTF
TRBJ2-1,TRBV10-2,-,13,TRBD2,TGCGCCAGCAGTGTGCAGCGGGAGGGAGAGCAGTTCTTC,CASSVQREGEQFF
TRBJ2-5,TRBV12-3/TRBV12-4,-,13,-,TGTGCCAGCGCCCAGGGATCGATAGAGACCCAGTACTTC,CASAQGSIETQYF
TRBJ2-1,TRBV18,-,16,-,TGTGCCAGCTCACCAGCGGGGGGACAGATATACAATGAGCAGTTCTTC,CASSPAGGQIYNEQFF
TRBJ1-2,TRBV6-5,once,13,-,TGTGCCAGCAGAATCGACAGATCCTATGGCTACACCTTC,CASRIDRSYGYTF
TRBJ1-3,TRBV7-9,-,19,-,TGTGCCAGCACCACGTCCCGTTTTAGGAGGAGACGCACTGGAAACACCATATATTTT,CASTTSRFRRRRTGNTIYF
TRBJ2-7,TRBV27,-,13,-,TGTGCCAGTGCAAGCGGCTTCTCCTACGAGCAGTACTTC,CASASGFSYEQYF
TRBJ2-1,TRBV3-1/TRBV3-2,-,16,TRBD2,TGTGCCAGCAGCCAAGGCGGGTGGACTAGCAACGATGAGCAGTTCTTC,CASSQGGWTSNDEQFF
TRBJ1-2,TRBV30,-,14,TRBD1,TGTGCCTGGAGGGGGACAGGGGCGGGGTATGGCTACACCTTC,CAWRGTGAGYGYTF
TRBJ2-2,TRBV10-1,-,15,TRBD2,TGCGCCAGCAGTGAAACTAGCGGTTCAACCGGGGAGCTGTTTTTT,CASSETSGSTGELFF
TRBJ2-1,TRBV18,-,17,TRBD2,TGTGCCAGCTCACCACCGTCGTTAGCGGGAGCCCAGGATGAGCAGTTCTTC,CASSPPSLAGAQDEQFF
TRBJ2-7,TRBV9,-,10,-,TGTGCCAGCACCCTCTACGAGCAGTACTTC,CASTLYEQYF
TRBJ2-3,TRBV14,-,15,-,TGTGCCAGCAGCCAGGCAGGCAGCCACACAGATACGCAGTATTTT,CASSQAGSHTDTQYF
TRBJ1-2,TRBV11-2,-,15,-,TGTGCCAGCAGCTCCAACGGACAGCCGAACTATGGCTACACCTTC,CASSSNGQPNYGYTF
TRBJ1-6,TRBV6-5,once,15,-,TGTGCCAGCCTAACAGGAGGGACCTATAATTCACCCCTCCACTTT,CASLTGGTYNSPLHF
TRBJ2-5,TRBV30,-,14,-,TGTGCCTGGAGTACCCAGATAAGTCAAGAGACCCAGTACTTC,CAWSTQISQETQYF
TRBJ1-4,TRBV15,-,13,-,TGTGCCACCAGCAGAGCAGGTGTCGAAAAACTGTTTTTT,CATSRAGVEKLFF